Listed below are T cell receptor beta chains from one sample, sequenced in a study of vaccination and CD4 T cells after COVID-19. The antigens of these receptors remain unknown. Each CDR3 protein gets one entry after TCRdb re-called the PCR reads with MiXCR. The sample lists fewer than 20,000 distinct CDR3 sequences; roughly 72% were seen once. Sequenced input: CD4+ T cells from blood, cultured in vitro. These receptors all stem from a human donor who had recovered from COVID-19. The CDR3 runs from the conserved cysteine through the conserved F or W. D genes are given only for firm matches. Not every row has a clone size; where given, it reads once, few, many or a size class.

>-|-|TRBV6-1|TRBJ1-3
TGTGCCAGCAGCCGTTCCTGGTACTCTGGAAACACCATATATTTT
CASSRSWYSGNTIYF
>TRBD2|-|TRBV6-2/TRBV6-3|TRBJ2-7
TGTGCCAGCAGTTACGTCGGGGGGGTCTCCTACGAGCAGTACTTC
CASSYVGGVSYEQYF
>-|-|TRBV20-1|TRBJ1-5
TGCAGTGCTTACGAGTGGGGAAGCAATCAGCCCCAGCATTTT
CSAYEWGSNQPQHF
>TRBD2|-|TRBV27|TRBJ2-5
TGTGCCAGCAGTTTATACCTAGCGGGTATCCAAGAGACCCAGTACTTC
CASSLYLAGIQETQYF
>TRBD1|-|TRBV20-1|TRBJ1-2
TGCAGTGCTAGAGAGAGCAGGGGGCGAGGCTACACCTTC
CSARESRGRGYTF
>TRBD2|-|TRBV7-6|TRBJ2-1
TGTGCCAGCAGCTTAGCCCCCGGTAGGGTAGCGGGAGGTGAGCAGTTCTTC
CASSLAPGRVAGGEQFF
>-|once|TRBV24-1|TRBJ2-7
TGTGCCTTCTCTGGTCAGCTTCCCTACGAGCAGTACTTC
CAFSGQLPYEQYF
>TRBD1|-|TRBV28|TRBJ2-7
TGTGCCAGCAGTTCCCGGGGGACAGGGTCCTACGAGCAGTACTTC
CASSSRGTGSYEQYF
>-|-|TRBV24-1|TRBJ2-7
TGTGCCACCAGTGGAGCAGGGACGGAGCAGTACTTC
CATSGAGTEQYF
>-|few|TRBV7-9|TRBJ1-1
TGTGCCAGCAGCTCCCGCCGGGGAGGGTCGGTTACAAGCGAAGCTTTCTTT
CASSSRRGGSVTSEAFF
>-|-|TRBV30|TRBJ1-5
TGTGCCTGGAGCGGCCAGGGGAATCAGCCCCAGCATTTT
CAWSGQGNQPQHF
>-|few|TRBV20-1|TRBJ2-3
TGCAGTGCTAGAGCCCCGGGACGGTCCACAGATACGCAGTATTTT
CSARAPGRSTDTQYF
>-|-|TRBV28|TRBJ2-2
TGTGCCACCGGCCTTGTGGCCGGGGAGCTGTTTTTT
CATGLVAGELFF
>TRBD2|-|TRBV6-2/TRBV6-3|TRBJ2-3
TGTGCCAGCAGCCGTATCCCTAGCGGAAGCACAGATACGCAGTATTTT
CASSRIPSGSTDTQYF
>-|-|TRBV27|TRBJ1-5
TGTGCCAGTTGGGGGGCTAGGGGTCAGCCCCAGAATTTT
CASWGARGQPQNF
>TRBD1|-|TRBV6-5|TRBJ2-5
TGTGCCAGCAGTTACGCGGGACAGGGAGAGACCCAGTACTTC
CASSYAGQGETQYF
>-|-|TRBV20-1|TRBJ1-4
TGCAGTGCTAGATCAGGGGTTGAAAAACTGTTTTTT
CSARSGVEKLFF
>-|-|TRBV18|TRBJ1-6
TGTGCCAGCTCACGGCAGGCCCTAAATTCACCCCTCCACTTT
CASSRQALNSPLHF
>-|-|TRBV20-1|TRBJ2-2
TGCAGTGCTAGAGAATCGTTGAGGGGTATCGGGGAGCTGTTTTTT
CSARESLRGIGELFF
>-|-|TRBV6-1|TRBJ1-1
TGTGCCAGCAGTACGGCGGGGGGAAGGGCTGAAGCTTTCTTT
CASSTAGGRAEAFF